These 9 T cell receptor beta chains share one sample of origin, sequenced in a study of control samples from healthy donors and cancer patients. Repertoires were generated with immunoSEQ multiplex PCR, while TCRdb's copy carries only in-frame clones and drops some. The table shows roughly 220,000 clones, with about 94% occurring only once. The specimen sequenced was blood. The receptors were gathered from a man aged 50-60 years in good health.

The genes are TRBV2 and TRBJ1-3; D might be TRBD1 (5 bases). Trimming took off 6 bases at V and 4 bases at J, with 13 bases between the two ends. Germline CDR1 and CDR2: SNHLY and FYNNEI. The CDR3 spans 14 residues. CDR3 region: CASRIGGGGNTIYF. The CDR3 DNA sequence: TGTGCCAGCAGGATAGGCGGGGGAGGAAACACCATATATTTT. Using reference TRBV2 and TRBJ1-3 for the parts outside the CDR3, the full variable domain is EPEVTQTPSHQVTQMGQEVILRCVPISNHLYFYWYRQILGQKVEFLVSFYNNEISEKSEIFDDQFSVERPDGSNFTLKIRSTKLEDSAMYFCASRIGGGGNTIYFGEGSWLTVV.

V usage is TRBV25-1 and J usage is TRBJ2-2; 9 nucleotides agree with TRBD1. Per germline, CDR1 MGHDK and CDR2 SYGVNS. Trimming cost V 5 bases and J 5 bases; bases outside gene matches: 3. The CDR3 is made up of 14 amino acids. CDR3 coding DNA: TGTGCCAGCAGTAGACAGGGGGAGACCGGGGAGCTGTTTTTT. It yields the protein CASSRQGETGELFF.

This rearrangement joins TRBV5-4 to TRBJ1-3; 7 bases agree with TRBD1. CDR3 length equals 16 residues. CDR1 is SGHNT and CDR2 is YYREEE in the germline V gene (reference sequence). J gave up 0 bases and V 4 bases, and 7 bases lay outside the gene matches. DNA of the CDR3: TGTGCCAGCAGCCGGGACAGAACCAGCTCTGGAAACACCATATATTTT. Its translation is CASSRDRTSSGNTIYF.

The J gene is TRBJ2-7, the V gene TRBV4-3; 7 bases match TRBD1. Germline CDR1 and CDR2: LGHNA and YSLEER. Losses at the gene ends were 3 bases for V and 2 bases for J; bases not matched to a gene: 7. CDR3 length equals 15 residues. The DNA of the CDR3 is TGCGCCAGCAGCCAGGGACAGACACCTGCCTACGAGCAGTACTTC. Protein sequence: CASSQGQTPAYEQYF.

This sequence joins TRBV2 and TRBJ2-7, with D possibly TRBD1 on 6 matching bases. Germline CDR1 SNHLY, CDR2 FYNNEI. V dropped 6 bases and J dropped 3 bases, with 18 bases sitting between them. The CDR3 spans 15 residues. As DNA, the CDR3 is TGTGCCAGCAGCGCAGGACAGAGGAGCCGCTACGAGCAGTACGTC. It codes for CASSAGQRSRYEQYV.

This chain links TRBV15 with TRBJ1-1, with 7 positions matching TRBD1. Germline-derived CDR1 and CDR2 are LNHNV and YYDKDF (reference sequence). The CDR3 runs 15 residues. Germline trimming cut 1 base from V and 3 bases from J; bases unmatched to any gene: 5. The DNA for the CDR3 is TGTGCCACCAGCAGAGGCCGACAGGGCTACACTGAAGCTTTCTTT. Protein sequence: CATSRGRQGYTEAFF.

J is TRBJ1-3 and V is TRBV7-9; D uncertain. Trimming removed 1 base from V and 0 bases from J, with 10 bases in between. CDR1 is SEHNR and CDR2 is FQNEAQ in the germline V gene (reference sequence). The CDR3 spans 16 residues. CDR3 DNA sequence: TGTGCCAGCAGCTTAGGCGCCGGTAGCTCTGGAAACACCATATATTTT. This codes for CASSLGAGSSGNTIYF.

The sample holds one count of this clone. V usage is TRBV5-1 and J usage is TRBJ1-5; D not resolved. V was pared by 2 bases and J by 2 bases, with 5 bases between. Germline CDR1 reads SGHRS; CDR2 reads YFSETQ. The CDR3 spans 13 residues. CDR3 sequence: CASSFAGNQPQHF. The DNA for the CDR3 is TGCGCCAGCAGCTTCGCTGGCAATCAGCCCCAGCATTTT.

This clone was recorded once. The rearrangement joins TRBV6-6 to TRBJ1-5, with D maybe TRBD1 (6 bases). The V and J ends lost 6 bases and 9 bases respectively, with 24 bases between them. The germline CDR1 and CDR2 sequences are MNHNY and SVGAGI (reference sequence). CDR3 length: 16 amino acids. CDR3 DNA: TGTGCCAGCAGGCCTCACAGGGAGAGGGAGAAGGTGCCCCAGCATTTT. Translated: CASRPHREREKVPQHF.